This entry describes one TCR beta chain. Its antigen is currently unknown. This sample was included in a study of cytotoxic CD8 clonotypes in ibrutinib-treated CLL. Study context: Investigators reported approximately 25 partial and 2 complete responses; after median approximately 74 months, roughly 14 patients remained remitted and about 12 progressed. Timing of response sample collection was a median approximately twelve months after treatment start, with a range of 6 to 36. Per sample, productive templates averaged approximately 260,000 and productive rearrangements averaged 94,082.

Study-wide points: Higher circulating CD8+ T-cell counts strongly accompanied higher baseline clonality, above age-matched healthy donors.

TCRdb's table, derived via immunoSEQ multiplex PCR, lists solely in-frame clones and lacks some. The repertoire holds about 200,000 clones, with roughly 79% as singletons. CDR1 is MNHEY and CDR2 is SVGAGI in the germline V gene. Deletions cut 4 bases from V and 9 bases from J, with 15 bases between. The length of the CDR3 is 14 residues. The sequencing here drew on PBMCs, taken after 12 months of ibrutinib treatment. The V gene is TRBV6-5, the J gene TRBJ1-4; D remains ambiguous. The TCR sequence derives from a human donor with chronic lymphocytic leukemia. The CDR3 DNA is TGTGCCAGCAGTTTTATCTTTTCTTCTCAAAAACTGTTTTTT. This sequence encodes CASSFIFSSQKLFF.